Listed below are T cell receptor beta chains from one sample, sequenced in a study of blood T cell repertoires in COVID-19. The table came from immunoSEQ multiplex PCR; TCRdb's copy has only in-frame clones and leaves some out. The sample carries roughly 200,000 clones, approximately 78% recorded once. Source material: peripheral blood. The source of these receptors is a woman aged 80 or older with active or convalescent COVID-19. Both conserved end residues are part of each CDR3. The order of the fields is J gene, D gene, clone size, V gene, CDR3 protein, CDR3 DNA. D genes are given only for firm matches. For some rows the clone size is stated as once, few or many, or as a class when expanded; others skip it.

J gene: TRBJ1-1
D gene: .
clone size: .
V gene: TRBV4-1
CDR3 protein: CASSPGPSGGATEAFF
CDR3 DNA: TGCGCCAGCAGCCCAGGACCTTCGGGGGGAGCCACTGAAGCTTTCTTT

J gene: TRBJ1-2
D gene: .
clone size: few
V gene: TRBV5-5
CDR3 protein: CASSPRGLDPNYGYTF
CDR3 DNA: TGTGCCAGCAGCCCACGGGGATTGGACCCTAACTATGGCTACACCTTC

J gene: TRBJ1-2
D gene: .
clone size: .
V gene: TRBV24-1
CDR3 protein: CATSEGGGNYGYTF
CDR3 DNA: TGTGCCACCAGTGAAGGCGGAGGTAACTATGGCTACACCTTC

J gene: TRBJ2-3
D gene: .
clone size: .
V gene: TRBV27
CDR3 protein: CASSLSVGAQYF
CDR3 DNA: TGTGCCAGCAGTTTATCCGTGGGCGCCCAGTATTTT

J gene: TRBJ2-3
D gene: TRBD2
clone size: few
V gene: TRBV7-9
CDR3 protein: CASSLKARLAGVRNTQYF
CDR3 DNA: TGTGCCAGCAGCTTAAAAGCTAGGCTAGCGGGGGTGCGGAATACGCAGTATTTT

J gene: TRBJ2-7
D gene: .
clone size: few
V gene: TRBV5-4
CDR3 protein: CASSLSGAGAEQYF
CDR3 DNA: TGTGCCAGCAGCTTGTCTGGGGCAGGGGCCGAGCAGTACTTC

J gene: TRBJ1-1
D gene: .
clone size: .
V gene: TRBV30
CDR3 protein: CAWRALMNTEAFF
CDR3 DNA: TGTGCCTGGAGAGCGCTAATGAACACTGAAGCTTTCTTT

J gene: TRBJ2-1
D gene: .
clone size: .
V gene: TRBV9
CDR3 protein: CASSVDSRSYNEQFF
CDR3 DNA: TGTGCCAGCAGCGTAGATAGCCGTTCCTACAATGAGCAGTTCTTC

J gene: TRBJ1-3
D gene: TRBD1
clone size: once
V gene: TRBV18
CDR3 protein: CASSPLGDRFSGNTIYF
CDR3 DNA: TGTGCCAGCTCACCATTAGGGGACAGGTTCTCTGGAAACACCATATATTTT

J gene: TRBJ1-1
D gene: TRBD1
clone size: .
V gene: TRBV6-6
CDR3 protein: CASSTYVQGANTEAFF
CDR3 DNA: TGTGCCAGCAGCACATACGTACAGGGGGCGAACACTGAAGCTTTCTTT

J gene: TRBJ2-7
D gene: TRBD2
clone size: once
V gene: TRBV4-2
CDR3 protein: CASSQDGYAQRGQYF
CDR3 DNA: TGTGCCAGCAGCCAAGATGGCTATGCCCAGCGGGGGCAGTACTTC

J gene: TRBJ1-3
D gene: .
clone size: .
V gene: TRBV24-1
CDR3 protein: CATSDPRSSGNTIYF
CDR3 DNA: TGTGCCACCAGTGATCCCCGTAGCTCTGGAAACACCATATATTTT

J gene: TRBJ2-7
D gene: .
clone size: .
V gene: TRBV15
CDR3 protein: CATSRAPRSSYEQYF
CDR3 DNA: TGTGCCACCAGCAGAGCGCCTAGGAGCTCCTACGAGCAGTACTTC

J gene: TRBJ2-3
D gene: .
clone size: .
V gene: TRBV6-4
CDR3 protein: CASSDSGRGFADTQYF
CDR3 DNA: TGTGCCAGCAGTGACTCGGGCAGGGGATTCGCAGATACGCAGTATTTT

J gene: TRBJ2-1
D gene: .
clone size: .
V gene: TRBV5-5
CDR3 protein: CASSWTQPGEKFF
CDR3 DNA: TGTGCCAGCAGCTGGACCCAACCGGGGGAAAAGTTCTTC

J gene: TRBJ2-6
D gene: TRBD1
clone size: .
V gene: TRBV2
CDR3 protein: CASSRDRNSGANVLTF
CDR3 DNA: TGTGCCAGCAGCAGGGACAGGAACTCTGGGGCCAACGTCCTGACTTTC

J gene: TRBJ2-3
D gene: .
clone size: .
V gene: TRBV2
CDR3 protein: CASSEPLATSTDTQYF
CDR3 DNA: TGTGCCAGCAGTGAGCCACTAGCCACCAGCACAGATACGCAGTATTTT

J gene: TRBJ2-7
D gene: TRBD1
clone size: .
V gene: TRBV5-4
CDR3 protein: CASSGTGPTYEQYF
CDR3 DNA: TGTGCCAGCAGCGGGACAGGTCCCACCTACGAGCAGTACTTC

J gene: TRBJ1-1
D gene: TRBD1
clone size: .
V gene: TRBV10-3
CDR3 protein: CAIRAGQGPDGTEAFF
CDR3 DNA: TGTGCCATCAGGGCGGGACAGGGCCCCGACGGCACTGAAGCTTTCTTT

J gene: TRBJ2-3
D gene: .
clone size: .
V gene: TRBV2
CDR3 protein: CASSEGRVTDTQYF
CDR3 DNA: TGTGCCAGCAGTGAGGGGAGAGTCACAGATACGCAGTATTTT

J gene: TRBJ2-1
D gene: TRBD1
clone size: few
V gene: TRBV3-1/TRBV3-2
CDR3 protein: CASSQEMGTGMNEQFF
CDR3 DNA: TGTGCCAGCAGCCAAGAAATGGGGACAGGGATGAATGAGCAGTTCTTC

J gene: TRBJ2-5
D gene: TRBD2
clone size: few
V gene: TRBV11-2
CDR3 protein: CASSPGLAGGEETQYF
CDR3 DNA: TGTGCCAGCAGCCCGGGACTAGCGGGGGGAGAAGAGACCCAGTACTTC

J gene: TRBJ2-2
D gene: .
clone size: .
V gene: TRBV12-3/TRBV12-4
CDR3 protein: CALGEGNTGELFF
CDR3 DNA: TGTGCCCTCGGGGAAGGGAACACCGGGGAGCTGTTTTTT

J gene: TRBJ1-5
D gene: TRBD1
clone size: .
V gene: TRBV28
CDR3 protein: CASTLGGQPPWEPQHF
CDR3 DNA: TGTGCCAGCACCCTGGGGGGACAGCCCCCCTGGGAGCCCCAGCATTTT

J gene: TRBJ1-1
D gene: .
clone size: .
V gene: TRBV27
CDR3 protein: CASSLGPSDANTEAFF
CDR3 DNA: TGTGCCAGCAGTTTAGGGCCTAGCGACGCGAACACTGAAGCTTTCTTT

J gene: TRBJ2-1
D gene: .
clone size: .
V gene: TRBV2
CDR3 protein: CASNPEGYEQFF
CDR3 DNA: TGTGCCAGCAACCCGGAGGGTTATGAGCAGTTCTTC

J gene: TRBJ2-3
D gene: .
clone size: .
V gene: TRBV7-7
CDR3 protein: CASSLDAATDTQYF
CDR3 DNA: TGTGCTAGCAGCTTAGACGCGGCCACAGATACGCAGTATTTT

J gene: TRBJ1-1
D gene: .
clone size: .
V gene: TRBV6-6
CDR3 protein: CASSSGTEAFF
CDR3 DNA: TGTGCCAGCAGTTCGGGCACTGAAGCTTTCTTT

J gene: TRBJ1-2
D gene: .
clone size: .
V gene: TRBV4-2
CDR3 protein: CASSQDQRETALYGYTF
CDR3 DNA: TGTGCCAGCAGCCAAGATCAACGGGAAACGGCCCTATATGGCTACACCTTC

J gene: TRBJ2-7
D gene: TRBD1
clone size: .
V gene: TRBV28
CDR3 protein: CASSPWTGGPYEQYF
CDR3 DNA: TGTGCCAGCAGTCCCTGGACAGGGGGACCTTACGAGCAGTACTTC

J gene: TRBJ1-1
D gene: .
clone size: few
V gene: TRBV5-1
CDR3 protein: CASSTQGGDTEAFF
CDR3 DNA: TGCGCCAGCAGCACACAGGGCGGAGACACTGAAGCTTTCTTT

J gene: TRBJ1-6
D gene: .
clone size: few
V gene: TRBV7-9
CDR3 protein: CASSLGGEGRSPLHF
CDR3 DNA: TGTGCCAGCAGCTTAGGCGGGGAAGGGCGCTCACCCCTCCACTTT

J gene: TRBJ1-4
D gene: .
clone size: .
V gene: TRBV9
CDR3 protein: CASSVAPENEKLFF
CDR3 DNA: TGTGCCAGCAGCGTAGCGCCAGAAAATGAAAAACTGTTTTTT

J gene: TRBJ1-4
D gene: .
clone size: .
V gene: TRBV28
CDR3 protein: CASSQGLGWEKLFF
CDR3 DNA: TGTGCCAGCAGTCAGGGGTTGGGGTGGGAAAAACTGTTTTTT

J gene: TRBJ1-3
D gene: .
clone size: .
V gene: TRBV11-2
CDR3 protein: CASSYTGNTIYF
CDR3 DNA: TGTGCCAGCAGTTATACAGGAAACACCATATATTTT

J gene: TRBJ1-1
D gene: TRBD1
clone size: .
V gene: TRBV20-1
CDR3 protein: CSAQRDREAFF
CDR3 DNA: TGCAGTGCTCAACGGGACAGAGAAGCTTTCTTT

J gene: TRBJ2-2
D gene: TRBD1
clone size: .
V gene: TRBV7-2
CDR3 protein: CATTGTGTNTGELFF
CDR3 DNA: TGTGCAACCACCGGGACAGGGACTAACACCGGGGAGCTGTTTTTT

J gene: TRBJ2-2
D gene: .
clone size: .
V gene: TRBV29-1
CDR3 protein: CSVFFQSGELFF
CDR3 DNA: TGCAGCGTCTTTTTCCAGTCCGGGGAGCTGTTTTTT

J gene: TRBJ1-4
D gene: .
clone size: .
V gene: TRBV28
CDR3 protein: CASSLNRLFF
CDR3 DNA: TGTGCCAGCAGTTTGAATCGGCTGTTTTTT

J gene: TRBJ1-1
D gene: TRBD1
clone size: .
V gene: TRBV7-9
CDR3 protein: CASSMGQLEAFF
CDR3 DNA: TGTGCCAGCAGCATGGGACAGTTAGAAGCTTTCTTT

J gene: TRBJ1-2
D gene: TRBD1
clone size: .
V gene: TRBV6-2/TRBV6-3
CDR3 protein: CASSLSGGYGYTF
CDR3 DNA: TGTGCCAGCAGTCTCTCAGGGGGATATGGCTACACCTTC

J gene: TRBJ2-1
D gene: TRBD2
clone size: .
V gene: TRBV4-2
CDR3 protein: CASSQDQRGAYNEQFF
CDR3 DNA: TGTGCCAGCAGCCAAGATCAGCGGGGGGCCTACAATGAGCAGTTCTTC

J gene: TRBJ1-2
D gene: .
clone size: .
V gene: TRBV11-2
CDR3 protein: CASSLDSDYGYTF
CDR3 DNA: TGTGCCAGCAGCTTGGACAGTGACTATGGCTACACCTTC

J gene: TRBJ2-1
D gene: .
clone size: .
V gene: TRBV27
CDR3 protein: CASSLSPPRTSLNEQFF
CDR3 DNA: TGTGCCAGCAGTTTATCGCCCCCCCGTACTAGCCTCAATGAGCAGTTCTTC

J gene: TRBJ1-1
D gene: .
clone size: .
V gene: TRBV28
CDR3 protein: CASSSPGQNTEAFF
CDR3 DNA: TGTGCCAGCAGTTCTCCGGGACAGAACACTGAAGCTTTCTTT

J gene: TRBJ2-7
D gene: .
clone size: .
V gene: TRBV29-1
CDR3 protein: CSVSGSLGLYEQYF
CDR3 DNA: TGCAGCGTTTCCGGGAGCCTAGGTCTCTACGAGCAGTACTTC

J gene: TRBJ1-2
D gene: .
clone size: few
V gene: TRBV7-2
CDR3 protein: CASSPQTGGYTF
CDR3 DNA: TGTGCCAGCAGCCCGCAGACAGGTGGCTACACCTTC

J gene: TRBJ2-4
D gene: TRBD2
clone size: few
V gene: TRBV12-3/TRBV12-4
CDR3 protein: CASSKLAGGRYF
CDR3 DNA: TGTGCCAGCAGTAAACTAGCGGGGGGGAGGTACTTC

J gene: TRBJ2-3
D gene: TRBD1
clone size: .
V gene: TRBV4-3
CDR3 protein: CASSQGTGSQEIRSYF
CDR3 DNA: TGCGCCAGCAGCCAAGGGACAGGGTCCCAGGAGATACGCAGTTATTTT

J gene: TRBJ2-5
D gene: TRBD2
clone size: once
V gene: TRBV4-1
CDR3 protein: CASSHVAGGPGQETQYF
CDR3 DNA: TGCGCCAGCAGCCATGTAGCGGGGGGGCCGGGACAAGAGACCCAGTACTTC

J gene: TRBJ1-6
D gene: TRBD1
clone size: .
V gene: TRBV7-6
CDR3 protein: CASSLGAGGLGNSPLHF
CDR3 DNA: TGTGCCAGCAGCTTAGGGGCAGGGGGGTTGGGAAATTCACCCCTCCACTTT

J gene: TRBJ2-2
D gene: .
clone size: .
V gene: TRBV5-1
CDR3 protein: CASSGLRSGTGELFF
CDR3 DNA: TGCGCCAGCAGCGGACTACGCTCAGGGACCGGGGAGCTGTTTTTT

J gene: TRBJ2-3
D gene: .
clone size: .
V gene: TRBV24-1
CDR3 protein: CATSDLRQRGDTQYF
CDR3 DNA: TGTGCCACCAGTGATTTACGACAGAGAGGAGATACGCAGTATTTT

J gene: TRBJ1-6
D gene: .
clone size: .
V gene: TRBV5-4
CDR3 protein: CASSLAETMNSPLHF
CDR3 DNA: TGTGCCAGCAGCTTGGCCGAGACTATGAATTCACCCCTCCACTTT

J gene: TRBJ2-5
D gene: .
clone size: .
V gene: TRBV28
CDR3 protein: CASSQGAVGETQYF
CDR3 DNA: TGTGCCAGCAGTCAAGGGGCAGTGGGGGAGACCCAGTACTTC

J gene: TRBJ2-7
D gene: .
clone size: .
V gene: TRBV11-1
CDR3 protein: CASSLRADQLYF
CDR3 DNA: TGTGCCAGCAGCTTAAGAGCGGACCAACTTTACTTC

J gene: TRBJ1-1
D gene: .
clone size: .
V gene: TRBV3-1/TRBV3-2
CDR3 protein: CASSQAGEAFF
CDR3 DNA: TGTGCCAGCAGCCAGGCAGGCGAAGCTTTCTTT

J gene: TRBJ2-1
D gene: .
clone size: .
V gene: TRBV5-5
CDR3 protein: CASSLGVLHVEPYNEQFF
CDR3 DNA: TGTGCCAGCAGCTTGGGGGTACTACACGTTGAACCCTACAATGAGCAGTTCTTC

J gene: TRBJ2-2
D gene: TRBD1
clone size: few
V gene: TRBV5-1
CDR3 protein: CASSFSGQGYTGELFF
CDR3 DNA: TGCGCCAGCAGCTTCTCAGGACAGGGGTACACCGGGGAGCTGTTTTTT

J gene: TRBJ2-3
D gene: .
clone size: .
V gene: TRBV7-2
CDR3 protein: CASSLRGRGGITDTQYF
CDR3 DNA: TGTGCCAGCAGCTTAAGGGGGAGGGGGGGCATTACAGATACGCAGTATTTT